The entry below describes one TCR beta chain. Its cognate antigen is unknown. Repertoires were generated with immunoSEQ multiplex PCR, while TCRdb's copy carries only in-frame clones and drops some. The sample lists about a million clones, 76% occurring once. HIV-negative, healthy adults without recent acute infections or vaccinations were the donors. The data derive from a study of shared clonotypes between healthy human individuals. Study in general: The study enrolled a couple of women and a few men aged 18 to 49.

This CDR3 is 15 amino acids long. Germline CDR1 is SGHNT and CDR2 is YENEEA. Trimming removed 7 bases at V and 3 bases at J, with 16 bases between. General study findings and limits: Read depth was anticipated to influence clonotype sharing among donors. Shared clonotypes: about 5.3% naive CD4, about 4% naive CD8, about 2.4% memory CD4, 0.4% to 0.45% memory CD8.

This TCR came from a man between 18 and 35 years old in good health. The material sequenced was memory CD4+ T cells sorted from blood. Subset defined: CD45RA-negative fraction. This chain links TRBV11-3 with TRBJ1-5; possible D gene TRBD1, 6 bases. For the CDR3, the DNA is TGTGCCAGCACCCGACCACAGGGTCACAATCAGCCCCAGCATTTT. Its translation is CASTRPQGHNQPQHF.